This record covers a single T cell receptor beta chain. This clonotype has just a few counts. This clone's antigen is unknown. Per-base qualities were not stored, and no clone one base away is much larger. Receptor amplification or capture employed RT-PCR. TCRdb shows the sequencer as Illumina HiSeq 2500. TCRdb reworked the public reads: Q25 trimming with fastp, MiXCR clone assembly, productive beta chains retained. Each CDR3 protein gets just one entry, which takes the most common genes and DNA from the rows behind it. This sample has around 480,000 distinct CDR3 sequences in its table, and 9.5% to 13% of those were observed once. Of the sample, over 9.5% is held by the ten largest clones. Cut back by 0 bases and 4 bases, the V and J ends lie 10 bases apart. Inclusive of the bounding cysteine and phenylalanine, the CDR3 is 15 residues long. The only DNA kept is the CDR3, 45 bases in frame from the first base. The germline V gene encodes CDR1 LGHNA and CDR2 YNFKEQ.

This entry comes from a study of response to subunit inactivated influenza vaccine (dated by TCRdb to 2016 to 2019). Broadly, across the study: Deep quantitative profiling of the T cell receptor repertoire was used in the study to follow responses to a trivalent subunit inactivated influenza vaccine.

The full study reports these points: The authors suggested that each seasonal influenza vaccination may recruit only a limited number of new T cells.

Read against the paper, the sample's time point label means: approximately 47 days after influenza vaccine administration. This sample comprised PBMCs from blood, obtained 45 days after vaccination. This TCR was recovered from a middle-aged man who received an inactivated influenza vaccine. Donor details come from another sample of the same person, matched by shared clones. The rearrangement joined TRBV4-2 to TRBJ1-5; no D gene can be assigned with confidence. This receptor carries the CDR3 CASSQDWAPNQPQHF. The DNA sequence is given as TGTGCCAGCAGCCAAGATTGGGCCCCAAATCAGCCCCAGCATTTT.